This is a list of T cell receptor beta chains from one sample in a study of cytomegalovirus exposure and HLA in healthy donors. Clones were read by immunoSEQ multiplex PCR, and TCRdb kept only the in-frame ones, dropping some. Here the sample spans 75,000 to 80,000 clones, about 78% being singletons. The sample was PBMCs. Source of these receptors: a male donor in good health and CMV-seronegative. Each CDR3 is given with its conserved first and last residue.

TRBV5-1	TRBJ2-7	CASSLDFGGPDLRWYF
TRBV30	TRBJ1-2	CAWRRGEPYGYTF
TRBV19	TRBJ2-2	CASSWGTGPNTGELFF
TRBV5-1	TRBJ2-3	CASSRSGGAADTQYF
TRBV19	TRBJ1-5	CASSIEDSRNQPQHF
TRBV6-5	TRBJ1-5	CASGIGQGANQPQHF
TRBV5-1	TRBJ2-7	CASSLALAGGLTHEQYF
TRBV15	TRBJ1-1	CAIHEELTGSRTEAFF
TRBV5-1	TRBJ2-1	CASRTSGGVLYNEQFF
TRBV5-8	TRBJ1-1	CATQGQGFSGTEAFF
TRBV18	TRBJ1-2	CASSPSSRTSHTF
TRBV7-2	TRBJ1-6	CASSLTLQGSSSYNSPLHF
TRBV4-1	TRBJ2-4	CASPGLAAENIQYF
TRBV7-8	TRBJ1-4	CASKAEETNEKLFF
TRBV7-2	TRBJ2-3	CASSLLGGRTDTQYF
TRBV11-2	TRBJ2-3	CASSRGSLGTDTQYF
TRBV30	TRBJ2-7	CAWNPDRGDYEQYF
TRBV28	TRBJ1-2	CASRKTGEGNYGYTF
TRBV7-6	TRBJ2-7	CASSLGLAGEGPYEQYF
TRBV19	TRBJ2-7	CASSRPGSGSYEQYF
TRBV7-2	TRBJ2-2	CASSLARDTGELFF
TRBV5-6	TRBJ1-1	CASSLGTVNTEAFF
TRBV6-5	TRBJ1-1	CASSRQGTTFF
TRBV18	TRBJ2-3	CASSEGVLGTDTQYF
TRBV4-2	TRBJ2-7	CASSQGMGTGSHEQYF
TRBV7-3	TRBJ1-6	CASSLGQGPDSPLHF
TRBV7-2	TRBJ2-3	CASSLSSVAQYF
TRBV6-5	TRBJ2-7	CASSWDRENYEQYF
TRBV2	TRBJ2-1	CASRAGEREVPYNEQFF
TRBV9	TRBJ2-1	CASSVGLAGWDEQFF
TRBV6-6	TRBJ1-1	CASRRGQENTEAFF
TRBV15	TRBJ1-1	CATSRNDRNTEAFF
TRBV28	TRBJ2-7	CASSSTQSRGYEQYF
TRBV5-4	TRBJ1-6	CASSLVADSPLHF
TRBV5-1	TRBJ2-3	CASRKAGGVGWGTSTDTQYF
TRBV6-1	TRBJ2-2	CASSGQGRNTGELFF
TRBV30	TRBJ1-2	CAWSGTGANYGYTF
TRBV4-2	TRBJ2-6	CASSQGVGGGSGANVLTF
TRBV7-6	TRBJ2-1	CASSLRLGSEQFF
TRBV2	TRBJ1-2	CASMAEQVGYGYTF
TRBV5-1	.	CASSLRAGGPGYEQYF
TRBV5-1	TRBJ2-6	CASSLRDRSVSGANVLTF
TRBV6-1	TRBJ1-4	CASSSGSGSEKLFF
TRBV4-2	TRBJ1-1	CASSRSSAGGDEAFF
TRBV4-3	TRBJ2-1	CASSQEARGMADNEQFF
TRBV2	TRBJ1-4	CAGQAYNEKLFF
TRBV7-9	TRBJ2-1	CASSLDNYNEQFF
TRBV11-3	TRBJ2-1	CASSLGTGPYNEQFF
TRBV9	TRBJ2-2	CASSYTGGSGTGELFF
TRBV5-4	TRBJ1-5	CASSSQGSNQPQHF
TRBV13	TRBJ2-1	CASSLGLAGGNEQFF
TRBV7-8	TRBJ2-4	CASSLVERQGADKNIQYF